This is a list of T cell receptor beta chains from one sample in a study of post-analysis software for immune sequencing data. TCRdb fed the PCR reads into MiXCR, producing one record per CDR3 protein. The sample has more than 450,000 distinct CDR3 sequences; around a third are singletons. Sequenced sample: blood. These receptors were obtained from a girl aged 2 to 17 with multiple sclerosis. Each CDR3 is given with its conserved first and last residue. The D gene is left open where the match is weak. Part of the rows lack a size; the others show once, few, many or a class for expanded clones.

D: -
V: TRBV5-1
size: -
J: TRBJ2-7
CDR3: CASSLTDNEQYF
DNA: TGCGCCAGCAGCTTGACAGACAATGAGCAGTACTTC

D: TRBD2
V: TRBV5-1
size: -
J: TRBJ2-5
CDR3: CASSLEGSGGEETQYF
DNA: TGCGCCAGCAGCTTGGAGGGCAGCGGGGGGGAAGAGACCCAGTACTTC

D: TRBD2
V: TRBV10-3
size: few
J: TRBJ2-5
CDR3: CAVGTPGEGTQYF
DNA: TGTGCCGTTGGGACGCCCGGGGAGGGGACCCAGTACTTC

D: -
V: TRBV6-2/TRBV6-3
size: -
J: TRBJ1-2
CDR3: CASSYSTGGRARGYTF
DNA: TGTGCCAGCAGTTACTCGACGGGAGGTCGGGCTCGTGGCTACACCTTC

D: TRBD1
V: TRBV12-3/TRBV12-4
size: -
J: TRBJ1-2
CDR3: CASSAGGTGAHLYGYTF
DNA: TGTGCCAGCAGTGCGGGGGGGACAGGGGCCCATCTCTATGGCTACACCTTC

D: -
V: TRBV22-1
size: -
J: TRBJ1-6
CDR3: CAGRGDNSPLHF
DNA: TGTGCCGGCAGGGGGGATAATTCACCCCTCCACTTT

D: -
V: TRBV5-6
size: -
J: TRBJ1-2
CDR3: CASSLGARRHYGYTF
DNA: TGTGCCAGCAGCTTGGGGGCCCGACGGCACTATGGCTACACCTTC

D: TRBD2
V: TRBV29-1
size: once
J: TRBJ2-1
CDR3: CSVEGLAGGKQETQFF
DNA: TGCAGCGTTGAAGGACTAGCGGGGGGGAAACAAGAGACCCAGTTCTTC

D: -
V: TRBV6-1
size: -
J: TRBJ1-6
CDR3: CASRTGGDSPLHF
DNA: TGTGCCAGCAGGACCGGGGGAGATTCACCCCTCCACTTT

D: TRBD1
V: TRBV20-1
size: -
J: TRBJ1-1
CDR3: CSAREGQGPDGNTEAFF
DNA: TGCAGTGCGAGAGAAGGACAGGGGCCTGACGGGAACACTGAAGCTTTCTTT